This paragraph covers one TCR beta chain sequence. Which antigen it targets is not known. Base qualities were left out, and no much larger clone turns up one base away. This sample stems from a study of blood T cell repertoires in COVID-19 (dated by TCRdb to 2018 to 2020). In the study overall: Samples covering the acute and convalescent phases of COVID-19 were provided by collaborators in the United States, Italy and Spain. The prospective study material was composed of cDNA or gDNA derived from T cells, B-cell-depleted T cells, or PBMCs. Subjects who had been exposed to COVID-19, were actively infected with it, or had recovered from it provided the deeply sampled blood TCRbeta repertoires that made up the dataset. The repertoires were made available in a free public database intended to serve as a resource for research on the immune response to SARS-CoV-2. The samples were drawn from two sources: the first 160 participants of the ongoing ImmuneRACE study, and 1,200 or so subjects contributed by 6 global collaborators. A de-identified subject ID, COVID-19 status, age in years and sex were almost always included in the sample metadata. Where available, HLA class I and class II types were obtained from metadata supplied by the sample provider rather than from assay-based typing.

TCRbeta CDR3 regions were amplified from genomic DNA by means of the immunoSEQ Assay, a bias-controlled multiplex PCR. Processing in the source paper ran as follows. The number of nucleated cells in each sample was estimated from the amplification of reference gene primers within the assay. To quantify the absolute abundance of each unique TCRbeta CDR3 rearrangement, sequence reads were collapsed and filtered. Productive Simpson clonality was computed per sample as the square root of Simpson's diversity index over productive rearrangements. TCRdb holds this immuneACCESS table with in-frame rearrangements only. Some clones are missing; in checked studies, unresolved V genes explain under half, and the rest has no known cause. That table furnishes V, J and clone size, whereas the DNA furnished D and trimming. This sample comprises just under 150,000 clones, 70% to 90% of them detected only once. The top ten constitute 2% to 3% of the sample.

Reading the germline V gene gives CDR1 MDHEN and CDR2 SYDVKM. V lost 7 bases and J lost 1 base, and the count of bases not matched to a germline gene is 3. The CDR3 goes from the cysteine to the phenylalanine over 13 residues. The kept DNA is CDR3 alone, 39 bases in frame from the first base. Collaborating institutions collected whole blood in K2EDTA tubes following their own protocols. For TCRbeta analysis, collaborators shipped samples as frozen whole blood, isolated PBMCs, or DNA extracted from either of those sample types. Overall results and qualifications from the work: How much clinical and demographic metadata was included differed by source and by participant, and the metadata was provided uncurated.

The rearrangement combines TRBV28 with TRBJ1-1; 7 middle bases align to TRBD1. This receptor was obtained from a human donor with acute or convalescent COVID-19. The donor label of this sample is uncertain. Material: peripheral blood. In nucleotides, the sequence is TGTGCCAGCATGGGACAGCAGAACACTGAAGCTTTCTTT. This sequence encodes CASMGQQNTEAFF.